This entry features one T cell receptor beta chain sequence. Original processing methods: Reference gene primer amplification yielded estimated nucleated cell counts. Libraries were prepared by immunoSEQ multiplex PCR; TCRdb keeps only in-frame clonotypes and omits some of them. V and J calls and clone size follow that table, whereas D and trimming were derived from the DNA. The table lists fewer than 500,000 clones, 85% to 90% of them singletons. This sample stems from a study of blood T cell repertoires in COVID-19. This CDR3 contains 19 residues. V lost 4 bases, J lost 0 bases, and 13 bases stayed unmatched. The germline V gene encodes CDR1 SGHNT and CDR2 YYREEE (reference sequence). Study members were between about 18 and 95 years old and lived in approximately 25 US regions.

This sequence joins TRBV5-4 and TRBJ2-2, with 9 bases fitting TRBD2. Material: PBMCs or T cells enriched from blood (not recorded which). The TCR originated in a man younger than 45 who had recovered from COVID-19. The CDR3 region has the DNA TGTGCCAGCAGCCCTACTGGGCTAGCGGGATCCACGAACACCGGGGAGCTGTTTTTT. This sequence encodes CASSPTGLAGSTNTGELFF.